These T cell receptor beta chains were read from a single sample in a study of cytomegalovirus exposure and HLA in healthy donors. Profiled with immunoSEQ multiplex PCR; TCRdb holds only in-frame clones, not every one. The repertoire has some 200,000 clones, roughly four fifths of them found once; the top ten carry 2.7%. Source material: PBMCs. Receptors originate from a woman aged 40 to 50 in good health and CMV-seronegative. Each CDR3 is given with its conserved first and last residue. The D gene is left open where the match is weak. A row's size may be missing; if present it is once, few, many or a size class.

>NA|TRBV7-2|TRBD2|TRBJ2-7
CASSLITSGSYEQYF
TGTGCCAGCAGCTTAATAACTAGCGGGAGCTACGAGCAGTACTTC
>NA|TRBV9|NA|TRBJ2-5
CASSVGLRETQYF
TGTGCCAGCAGCGTAGGGTTGAGAGAGACCCAGTACTTC
>NA|TRBV2|TRBD2|TRBJ2-2
CATRGLAGAPGELFF
TGTGCCACCAGGGGCCTAGCGGGTGCCCCCGGGGAGCTGTTTTTT
>few|TRBV7-2|NA|TRBJ2-5
CASSYAGQKETQYF
TGTGCCAGCAGCTACGCGGGACAGAAAGAGACCCAGTACTTC
>NA|TRBV9|NA|TRBJ2-2
CASSHGGANTGELFF
TGTGCCAGCAGCCACGGCGGCGCGAACACCGGGGAGCTGTTTTTT
>NA|TRBV2|TRBD2|TRBJ2-3
CASRVAGGADTQYF
TGTGCCAGCAGGGTGGCGGGAGGGGCAGATACGCAGTATTTT
>NA|TRBV2|NA|TRBJ2-7
CASSKDSYEQYF
TGTGCCAGCAGTAAAGACAGCTACGAGCAGTACTTC
>NA|TRBV19|NA|TRBJ1-1
CASSWGGSGYTEAFF
TGTGCCAGTAGTTGGGGGGGTAGTGGATACACTGAAGCTTTCTTT
>NA|TRBV7-9|NA|TRBJ2-7
CASSPLPSSDEQYF
TGTGCCAGCAGCCCTCTCCCCTCTAGCGACGAGCAGTACTTC
>NA|TRBV27|NA|TRBJ2-1
CASCPGAGYNEQFF
TGTGCCAGCTGTCCGGGAGCCGGTTACAATGAGCAGTTCTTC
>NA|TRBV5-1|NA|TRBJ1-1
CASSLVGMNTEAFF
TGCGCCAGCAGCTTGGTCGGGATGAACACTGAAGCTTTCTTT
>NA|TRBV18|NA|TRBJ2-4
CASSPIQAARGSRAKNIQYF
TGTGCCAGCTCACCTATACAAGCGGCGAGAGGTTCTCGAGCCAAAAACATTCAGTACTTC
>NA|TRBV30|NA|TRBJ2-3
CAWTGGRRTDTQYF
TGTGCCTGGACCGGAGGGAGGCGTACAGATACGCAGTATTTT
>NA|TRBV2|TRBD1|TRBJ1-1
CASRTSQGAAEAFF
TGTGCCAGCAGAACCAGTCAGGGGGCCGCTGAAGCTTTCTTT
>NA|TRBV7-2|NA|TRBJ1-1
CASSLGGQNTEAFF
TGTGCCAGCAGCTTAGGGGGGCAGAACACTGAAGCTTTCTTT